This TCR beta chain was obtained from a study of radiation and T cells in renal cell carcinoma (dated by TCRdb to the early 2020s). Concerning the study at large: The samples were obtained from a clinical trial, where primary renal cell carcinomas were treated with 15 Gy stereotactic body radiation therapy and then removed by nephrectomy 4 weeks afterward. In total, 53 samples underwent TCR beta sequencing: around 26 tumors plus 27 peripheral blood samples. Across all 50 or so samples, several million unique CDR3 nucleotide sequences, encoding 2,658,974 unique CDR3 amino acid sequences, were identified.

Sample time point, as interpreted from the label and publication: blood 2 weeks post-SBRT. The treatment or condition label on this specimen signifies: 15 Gy SBRT to primary tumor, nephrectomy 4 weeks later. To track tumor-enriched clonotypes, serial peripheral blood was sampled from radiation-treated patients at baseline and at 2 weeks and 4 weeks after SBRT. All patients had renal cell carcinoma with clear cell pathology. Genomic DNA for TCR sequencing was prepared using the QIAamp DNA Blood Mini Kit (Qiagen). The analyses included only samples that passed all quality control checks. As to this clone: What this receptor recognizes is not known. No base quality information exists; no much larger clone differs at one position.

Study-level results and caveats: The single-armed trial design could not address effects of radiation dose or scheduling on the TCR repertoire. Top tumor clonotypes rose in blood from baseline to 2 weeks post-radiation, then contracted by 4 weeks, suggesting transient expansion of tumor-resident clones. Because pretreatment tumor biopsies were not available, the baseline intratumoral presence of clonotypes could not be determined. Changes in the blood repertoire were not tracked past 4 weeks after treatment.

Relative to germline, V is 4 bases shorter and J is 4 bases shorter, with 14 bases between their ends. In the germline V gene, CDR1 corresponds to MNHNS and CDR2 to SASEGT. From the cysteine through the phenylalanine, the CDR3 covers 15 amino acids. Left in the record is the CDR3 DNA by itself, 45 bases read in frame from the first base. Following the manufacturer's recommendations, the immunoSEQ kit was used to generate TCR beta libraries from genomic DNA. To prepare the libraries, a first multiplex PCR with proprietary primers was run, followed by a second PCR that added unique barcodes, and a bead cleanup was done after each round. A kit-provided positive control reaction and a negative control reaction were included in every sample batch. The final libraries were assessed on an Agilent 4200 TapeStation D1000 ScreenTape, pooled by volume, and quantified by qPCR. Sequencing was performed on an Illumina NextSeq500 using a MidOutput 150-cycle cartridge, with 156 Read1 cycles, 15 Index1 cycles, and the kit custom primers. The pooled library was loaded at about 1 pM, and around 20% PhiX control was spiked in. In the original analysis: The vendor-processed data were analyzed in R, and a clonotype was defined as all T cells that share the same CDR3 nucleotide sequence. In the clone abundance analyses, frequencies in each sample were normalized to that sample's 10,000 most abundant clones. Public T cell clones, which averaged fewer than five per sample, were removed prior to analysis. An abundance difference of at least 32-fold between compartments was the criterion for calling clonotypes tumor-enriched or baseline blood-enriched. A beta-binomial differential abundance model was applied to find clonotypes that expanded or contracted between blood time points. Tumor-blood repertoire similarity was measured with the Baroni-Urbani and Buser coefficient, and group comparisons used two-tailed Wilcoxon tests in R. TCRdb obtained this table from immuneACCESS and retained in-frame rearrangements with V and J assigned. These tables miss some clones; where compared with another copy, unresolved V genes account for less than half of the shortfall, and the remainder is unexplained. The DNA was the basis for D and trimming; V, J and clone size are from that table. The sample profile shows tens of thousands of clones; roughly four fifths of them were found once. The top ten hold roughly 7.4% of the sample.

The chain was built from TRBV6-1 and TRBJ1-5; there is no confident call for the D gene. This TCR came from a man aged 60-69 years with renal cell carcinoma. This specimen consisted of blood, obtained from a patient whose treatment included radiotherapy and nephrectomy. The CDR3 protein: CASSVEAAQNQPQHF. The nucleotide sequence reads TGTGCCAGCAGTGTTGAGGCAGCTCAGAATCAGCCCCAGCATTTT.